These T cell receptor beta chains were read from a single sample in a study of cytomegalovirus exposure and HLA in healthy donors. Method: immunoSEQ multiplex PCR; TCRdb's copy keeps in-frame clones and lacks some. This sample has about 140,000 clones, with almost 85% found just once. Sequenced: PBMCs. These receptors came from a woman aged 55-69 years in good health and CMV-seropositive. CDR3s include the opening cysteine and the closing phenylalanine or tryptophan. The D gene is left open where the match is weak.

. | TRBV2 | 13 | CASHKRYLGEQFF
TRBD2 | TRBV4-3 | 14 | CASSQVAGVETQYF
. | TRBV7-3 | 15 | CASSLIGRGAGGYTF
. | TRBV6-6 | 14 | CASSYLQGNGAQHF
. | TRBV4-1 | 16 | CASSQPGSSLSNEQFF
TRBD2 | TRBV7-2 | 16 | CASSVPGLGKGNIQYF
. | TRBV30 | 12 | CAWSLASGTQYF
TRBD2 | TRBV7-2 | 16 | CASSPAWTSGSDTQYF
. | TRBV4-3 | 12 | CASSRTDNEQFF
. | TRBV7-9 | 13 | CASSSDLSYEQYF
TRBD2 | TRBV28 | 19 | CASSSRIKSSGMNIGELFF
TRBD1 | TRBV28 | 18 | CASSPGSQGAYLSYEQYF
. | TRBV27 | 12 | CASSGEGLEQFF
. | TRBV30 | 14 | CAWGRGARGYGYTF
. | TRBV2 | 15 | CASSADTGYGNTIYF
. | TRBV7-7 | 13 | CASSLDSVASYPF
. | TRBV7-9 | 13 | CASSQRIYNEQFF
. | TRBV28 | 12 | CASSPLTPEAFF
. | TRBV10-3 | 13 | CAIGRTANQPQHF
. | TRBV5-6 | 12 | CASYSRGETQYF
. | TRBV6-5 | 12 | CATGVRPYGYTF
. | TRBV30 | 13 | CAWSVLLNEKLFF
TRBD1 | TRBV4-3 | 13 | CASSLQGPYEQYF
TRBD1 | TRBV2 | 14 | CASSPGQGQETQYF
TRBD2 | TRBV5-4 | 16 | CASSPGLAGDTGELFF
TRBD2 | TRBV28 | 15 | CASGDGGSSYNEQFF
. | TRBV7-9 | 11 | CASSLGPEQYF
. | TRBV10-3 | 13 | CAISGGVDEKLFF
TRBD1 | TRBV18 | 19 | CASSLLAPGQGDRNEKLFF
. | TRBV6-5 | 16 | CASSSRNSGSPYEQYF